This T cell receptor (beta chain) came from a study of PD-1 blockade in classical Hodgkin lymphoma. Study results and limitations: Patients with a complete response exhibited baseline diversity comparable to newly diagnosed patients.

The assay was immunoSEQ multiplex PCR, and TCRdb's table has in-frame clones only and misses some. The table records tens of thousands of clones, roughly nine tenths of them present only once. This sample's time point: cycle 4 day 1 (C4D1), after about 6 weeks of nivolumab. All patients relapsed after autologous stem cell transplantation, and brentuximab vedotin exposure varied. V dropped 3 bases and J dropped 3 bases, with 15 bases sitting between them. CDR1 and CDR2 from the germline V gene are SGHRS and YFSETQ. The CDR3 has 15 residues. To note about this clone: The antigen is not known.

The chain recombines TRBV5-1 with TRBJ1-1; TRBD1 is a possible D gene (5 bases). The sequence was collected from a human donor with classical Hodgkin lymphoma. Sequenced here: peripheral blood mononuclear cells (PBMCs), sampled before the fourth cycle of nivolumab. For the CDR3, the DNA is TGCGCCAGCAGCTCGGGACTCATTAGTTACACTGAAGCTTTCTTT. It yields the protein CASSSGLISYTEAFF. The variable domain in full, completed from reference TRBV5-1 and TRBJ1-1, reads KAGVTQTPRYLIKTRGQQVTLSCSPISGHRSVSWYQQTPGQGLQFLFEYFSETQRNKGNFPGRFSGRQFSNSRSEMNVSTLELGDSALYLCASSSGLISYTEAFFGQGTRLTVV.